Listed here is a single T cell receptor (beta chain). The data belong to a study of blood T cell repertoires in COVID-19. Under the authors' procedure: Amplified reference gene primers provided the basis for estimating nucleated cell counts. Repertoires were generated with immunoSEQ multiplex PCR, while TCRdb's copy carries only in-frame clones and drops some. V, J and clone size reflect that table, while D and trimming were determined from the DNA. This table has 120,000 or so clones, more than 70% appearing once. The sequencing input was peripheral blood. The TCR sequence derives from a woman in her sixties or seventies with acute or convalescent COVID-19.

CDR3 sequence reads: CASSQDLDGSAFF. The CDR3 coding sequence is TGTGCCAGCAGCCAAGATCTCGACGGGTCAGCTTTCTTT. This sequence joins TRBV14 and TRBJ1-1; the D is unclear. The CDR3 totals 13 residues. V dropped 0 bases and J dropped 10 bases, with 12 bases sitting between them. The germline V gene encodes CDR1 SGHDN and CDR2 FVKESK. Full variable domain (outside the CDR3, taken from reference TRBV14 and TRBJ1-1): EAGVTQFPSHSVIEKGQTVTLRCDPISGHDNLYWYRRVMGKEIKFLLHFVKESKQDESGMPNNRFLAERTGGTYSTLKVQPAELEDSGVYFCASSQDLDGSAFFGQGTRLTVV.